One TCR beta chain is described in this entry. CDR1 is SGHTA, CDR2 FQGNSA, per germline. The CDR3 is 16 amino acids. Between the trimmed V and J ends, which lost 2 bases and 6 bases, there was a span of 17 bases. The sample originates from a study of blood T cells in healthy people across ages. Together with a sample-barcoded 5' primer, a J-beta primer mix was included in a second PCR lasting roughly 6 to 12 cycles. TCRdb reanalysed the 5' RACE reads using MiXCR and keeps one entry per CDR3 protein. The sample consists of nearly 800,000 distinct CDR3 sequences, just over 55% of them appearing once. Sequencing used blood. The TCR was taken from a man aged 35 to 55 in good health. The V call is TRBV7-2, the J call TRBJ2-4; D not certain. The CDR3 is CASSLNHDLTVNIQYF. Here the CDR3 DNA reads TGTGCCAGCAGCTTAAATCATGACCTTACCGTAAACATTCAGTACTTC.